These 19 T cell receptor beta chains originate from one sample sequenced in a study of Ad26.COV2.S vaccination and SARS-CoV-2 variants. As for treatment: around 19 received Ad26.COV2.S at low or high dose, single or two shots; 5 received placebo; per-sample allocation not given. Samples were taken on day 63 after the first vaccine or placebo injection. Assay used: immunoSEQ multiplex PCR; TCRdb lists only in-frame clones, some missing. The table lists roughly 420,000 clones, 85% to 90% of them singletons, with roughly 4% in the top ten. The sample here was peripheral blood, taken in a trial of Ad26.COV2.S vaccine versus placebo. These receptors originate from a person between 18 and 65 years old who received the Ad26.COV2.S COVID-19 vaccine or a placebo.

This clone was counted once. The chain recombines TRBV18 with TRBJ1-6, with 10 bases aligning to TRBD1. Germline V gene data show CDR1 as KGHSH and CDR2 as LQKENI. This CDR3 has 16 residues. The junction had 8 bases not matched to a gene; V was cut back by 2 bases and J by 10 bases. The CDR3 DNA reads TGTGCCAGCTCACCAACCGGGACAGGGGTTTCCTCACCCCTCCACTTT. This codes for CASSPTGTGVSSPLHF.

This clone was observed a handful of times. This sequence joins TRBV10-3 and TRBJ2-5, with 11 bases fitting TRBD2. This CDR3 has 15 residues. Germline assignment: CDR1 ENHRY and CDR2 SYGVKD. J lost 2 bases, V lost 6 bases, and 5 bases had no gene match. The CDR3: CAIRKTSGAQETQYF. Written as DNA, the CDR3 is TGTGCCATCAGGAAGACTAGCGGGGCTCAAGAGACCCAGTACTTC.

V usage is TRBV5-5 and J usage is TRBJ1-2; TRBD1 matches at 8 bases. This CDR3 spans 16 amino acids. V lost 2 bases, J lost 0 bases, and 6 bases stayed unmatched. The V gene's germline CDR1 is SGHKS and CDR2 YYEKEE (reference sequence). CDR3 nucleotide sequence: TGTGCCAGCAGCTTAGTGCCGGGACAGGCTAACTATGGCTACACCTTC. It encodes CASSLVPGQANYGYTF.

This chain uses TRBV4-1 with TRBJ2-7; the match to TRBD2 covers 9 bases. Germline CDR1 and CDR2: MGHRA and YSYEKL. The CDR3 runs to 12 residues. Trimming took 2 bases from V and 7 from J; bases not matched to a gene: 0. CDR3 DNA: TGCGCCAGCAGCCAAAGCGGGGGGGAGCAGTACTTC. Translated: CASSQSGGEQYF.

The rearrangement uses TRBV6-2 or TRBV6-3 and TRBJ1-1, with a tentative D call TRBD1 (5 bases). Germline V lookup: CDR1 MNHEY, CDR2 SVGEGT. This CDR3 is built from 14 residues. Trimming shortened V by 1 base and J by 5 bases, and 11 bases separated the two germline ends. CDR3 DNA sequence: TGTGCCAGCAGTTACTTCGGGGGTTCGACTGAAGCTTTCTTT. It yields the protein CASSYFGGSTEAFF.

The chain uses TRBV7-9 and TRBJ1-1, with D possibly being TRBD1 (6 bases). V was shortened by 5 bases and J by 5 bases, with 21 bases between the two germline ends. Germline V gives CDR1 SEHNR, CDR2 FQNEAQ (reference sequence). The CDR3 extends over 16 amino acids. The CDR3 region is CASSLLANGGGTEAFF. In nucleotides, the CDR3 is TGTGCCAGCAGCCTCTTGGCTAACGGAGGGGGGACTGAAGCTTTCTTT. The full variable domain, rest sourced from reference TRBV7-9 and TRBJ1-1, is DTGVSQNPRHKITKRGQNVTFRCDPISEHNRLYWYRQTLGQGPEFLTYFQNEAQLEKSRLLSDRFSAERPKGSFSTLEIQRTEQGDSAMYLCASSLLANGGGTEAFFGQGTRLTVV.

The chain is built from TRBV5-1 and TRBJ2-2; D not resolved. CDR1 and CDR2 from the germline V gene are SGHRS and YFSETQ. This CDR3 has 12 residues. V lost 5 bases and J 1 base, leaving 3 bases between the germline ends. CDR3 in amino acids: CASSRNTGELFF. CDR3 bases: TGCGCCAGCAGTAGGAACACCGGGGAGCTGTTTTTT.

This chain links TRBV5-1 with TRBJ1-5; no reliable D call. CDR3 length: 14 amino acids. The germline V and J ends were trimmed by 0 bases and 5 bases, with 9 bases remaining between them. Per germline, CDR1 SGHRS and CDR2 YFSETQ. The CDR3 sequence is CASSLDGYDQPQHF. The CDR3 coding sequence is TGCGCCAGCAGCTTGGATGGGTATGATCAGCCCCAGCATTTT.

The chain recombines TRBV18 with TRBJ1-1; D is unresolved. CDR1 is KGHSH and CDR2 is LQKENI in the germline V gene. V gave up 0 bases and J gave up 4 bases, with 9 bases separating them. There are 14 residues in the CDR3. The CDR3 DNA sequence: TGTGCCAGCTCACCACCGGTGGAGATCACTGAAGCTTTCTTT. Amino acid sequence: CASSPPVEITEAFF.

V gene TRBV7-9 combines with J gene TRBJ2-7; 8 bases fit TRBD2. The germline V gene encodes CDR1 SEHNR and CDR2 FQNEAQ (reference sequence). The CDR3 is made up of 14 amino acids. The junction had 5 bases not matched to a gene; V was cut back by 2 bases and J by 5 bases. The CDR3 DNA reads as TGTGCCAGCAGCTTAATGAGCGGGGGTAACGAGCAGTACTTC. It codes for CASSLMSGGNEQYF.

The chain joins TRBV15 to TRBJ2-7; 7 nucleotides align to TRBD1. Looked up from germline, CDR1 is LNHNV and CDR2 is YYDKDF (reference sequence). The CDR3 totals 13 residues. After removal of 5 bases from V and 5 bases from J, the junction contained 6 bases not matched to a gene. As DNA, the CDR3 is TGTGCCACCAGCGGAACAGGGGTCCACGAGCAGTACTTC. Translation gives CATSGTGVHEQYF.

V is TRBV16 and J is TRBJ2-3; 7 nucleotides align to TRBD1. Germline lookup yields CDR1 KGHSY and CDR2 FQNENV. The CDR3 runs to 16 residues. Trimming at V came to 2 bases and at J to 1 base, leaving 6 bases not matched to a gene. The CDR3 here is CASSQGGTVGTDTQYF. DNA of the CDR3: TGTGCCAGCAGCCAAGGTGGGACAGTCGGCACAGATACGCAGTATTTT.

The chain couples TRBV2 to TRBJ2-2, with D possibly called TRBD1 or TRBD2 (5 bases each). V lost 3 bases, J lost 6 bases, and 11 bases lay in between. This CDR3 is built from 14 residues. Germline V CDR1 and CDR2: SNHLY, FYNNEI. The CDR3, as DNA: TGTGCCAGCAGTGATATTGGGGGTCCCGGGGAGCTGTTTTTT. Translated, it gives CASSDIGGPGELFF.

The genes are TRBV7-2 and TRBJ1-1; no clear D gene. The CDR3 length is 11 residues. CDR1 SGHTA and CDR2 FQGNSA come from the germline V gene. The ends were cut back, 2 bases at V and 6 bases at J, with 4 bases in the middle. This chain's CDR3 is CASSLISEAFF. CDR3 bases: TGTGCCAGCAGCTTAATTTCTGAAGCTTTCTTT. The full variable domain, in which reference TRBV7-2 and TRBJ1-1 provide the parts outside the CDR3, is GAGVSQSPSNKVTEKGKDVELRCDPISGHTALYWYRQSLGQGLEFLIYFQGNSAPDKSGLPSDRFSAERTGGSVSTLTIQRTQQEDSAVYLCASSLISEAFFGQGTRLTVV.

CDR3 loop: CASRAGQDLKAFF. The CDR3 DNA sequence: TGTGCCAGCAGAGCGGGACAGGATTTAAAGGCTTTCTTT. This chain joins TRBV2 and TRBJ1-1; 8 nucleotides agree with TRBD1. CDR1 is SNHLY, CDR2 FYNNEI, per germline. The CDR3 has 13 residues. V shed 6 bases and J 11 bases; nucleotides not matched to a gene: 11.

The V and J genes are TRBV4-3 and TRBJ2-5; TRBD2 agrees at 9 bases. The J segment lost 4 bases and the V segment lost 1 base, leaving 4 bases of the junction unmatched. From germline, CDR1 is LGHNA and CDR2 YSLEER. The CDR3 consists of 15 residues. CDR3: CASSQGGGAGETQYF. The CDR3, as DNA: TGCGCCAGCAGCCAAGGCGGGGGGGCCGGAGAGACCCAGTACTTC.

This clone appeared a single time. The J gene is TRBJ1-6, the V gene TRBV19; a possible D gene is TRBD1 (5 bases). The CDR3 spans 16 residues. Germline-derived CDR1 and CDR2 are LNHDA and SQIVND (reference sequence). Trimming pared 5 bases from V and 10 bases from J, leaving 21 bases between. CDR3 DNA sequence: TGTGCCAGTAGTTACGCGCAAGGCGGGGGGGGATCACCCCTCCACTTT. Its protein product is CASSYAQGGGGSPLHF.

The J gene is TRBJ2-6, the V gene TRBV19; D gene ambiguous. Trimming shortened V by 7 bases and J by 2 bases, and 12 bases separated the two germline ends. The germline V gene has CDR1 LNHDA and CDR2 SQIVND (reference sequence). The length of the CDR3 is 15 residues. This chain's CDR3 is CASNYDGPGANVLTF. DNA of the CDR3: TGTGCCAGTAATTATGATGGACCTGGGGCCAACGTCCTGACTTTC. The full variable domain, in which reference TRBV19 and TRBJ2-6 provide the parts outside the CDR3, is DGGITQSPKYLFRKEGQNVTLSCEQNLNHDAMYWYRQDPGQGLRLIYYSQIVNDFQKGDIAEGYSVSREKKESFPLTVTSAQKNPTAFYLCASNYDGPGANVLTFGAGSRLTVL.

V gene TRBV28 combines with J gene TRBJ2-3; tentatively, D is TRBD1 or TRBD2 (5 bases each). The CDR3 is 16 amino acids. V lost 6 bases and J lost 0, with 16 bases in between. Per the germline V gene, CDR1 is MDHEN and CDR2 is SYDVKM. The CDR3 is CASSRWGTTSTDTQYF. The CDR3 coding sequence is TGTGCCAGCAGCCGCTGGGGGACGACTAGCACAGATACGCAGTATTTT.